The rows below give T cell receptor beta chains drawn from one sample of a study of identical twins. TCRdb re-called the 5' RACE reads with MiXCR, one entry per CDR3 protein. The table records around 95,000 distinct CDR3 sequences, 5.9% of them present only once. The material sequenced was memory T cells sorted from blood. The receptors here all came from a woman aged 45-59 years in good health. Each CDR3 is given with its conserved first and last residue. Each record gives: J gene, D gene, V gene, clone size, CDR3 DNA, CDR3 protein. The D gene is left open where the match is weak. Expanded clones are given a class, and other clones once, few, many or no size at all.

j_gene: TRBJ1-1
d_gene: NA
v_gene: TRBV29-1
abundance: many
CDR3nt: TGCAGCGCTGGCGGACGGGAAAACACTGAAGCTTTCTTT
CDR3aa: CSAGGRENTEAFF

j_gene: TRBJ2-7
d_gene: NA
v_gene: TRBV5-8
abundance: NA
CDR3nt: TGTGCCAGCAGACCACCGCACCTCAGCTCCTACGAGCAGTACTTC
CDR3aa: CASRPPHLSSYEQYF

j_gene: TRBJ1-3
d_gene: NA
v_gene: TRBV25-1
abundance: many
CDR3nt: TGTGCCAGCAGTCCCTCTGGAAACACCATATATTTT
CDR3aa: CASSPSGNTIYF

j_gene: TRBJ2-1
d_gene: NA
v_gene: TRBV7-2
abundance: few
CDR3nt: TGTGCCAGCAGCCCCCGGGACTTATCTGACAATGAGCAGTTCTTC
CDR3aa: CASSPRDLSDNEQFF

j_gene: TRBJ2-4
d_gene: NA
v_gene: TRBV2
abundance: NA
CDR3nt: TGTGCCAGCAGTGAAATAACGGCCCTCCATTCAGGCAAAAACATTCAGTACTTC
CDR3aa: CASSEITALHSGKNIQYF

j_gene: TRBJ2-2
d_gene: NA
v_gene: TRBV20-1
abundance: many
CDR3nt: TGCAGTGCTCCCAGCAGTGTGCTTTCCCCCGGGGAGCTGTTTTTT
CDR3aa: CSAPSSVLSPGELFF

j_gene: TRBJ1-4
d_gene: NA
v_gene: TRBV5-1
abundance: many
CDR3nt: TGCGCCAGCAGCTCACGGACCGGCATTTTTGAAAAACTGTTTTTT
CDR3aa: CASSSRTGIFEKLFF

j_gene: TRBJ2-7
d_gene: NA
v_gene: TRBV7-2
abundance: NA
CDR3nt: TGTGCCAGCAGCTTAAACAGGGACTACGAGCAGTACTTC
CDR3aa: CASSLNRDYEQYF

j_gene: TRBJ2-1
d_gene: TRBD2
v_gene: TRBV3-1
abundance: many
CDR3nt: TGTGCCAGCAGCCCCCCCGGGACTAGCGGGAGTCGTGACTACAATGAGCAGTTCTTC
CDR3aa: CASSPPGTSGSRDYNEQFF

j_gene: TRBJ2-5
d_gene: TRBD2
v_gene: TRBV5-1
abundance: many
CDR3nt: TGCGCCAGCAGCTCGGGACTACTAGAGGAGACCCAGTACTTC
CDR3aa: CASSSGLLEETQYF

j_gene: TRBJ2-1
d_gene: TRBD2
v_gene: TRBV20-1
abundance: NA
CDR3nt: TGCAGTGCCCCTAGGGGAGCGGGAGTCATCAATGAGCAGTTCTTC
CDR3aa: CSAPRGAGVINEQFF

j_gene: TRBJ1-1
d_gene: NA
v_gene: TRBV29-1
abundance: NA
CDR3nt: TGCAGCGTCCGAAGAGGGAACACTGAAGCTTTCTTT
CDR3aa: CSVRRGNTEAFF

j_gene: TRBJ1-1
d_gene: TRBD1
v_gene: TRBV20-1
abundance: many
CDR3nt: TGCAGTGCCCAGAGGACAGGGGAAGCTTTCTTT
CDR3aa: CSAQRTGEAFF

j_gene: TRBJ2-5
d_gene: NA
v_gene: TRBV12-3/TRBV12-4
abundance: many
CDR3nt: TGTGCCAGCAGTTTAATGCGAGAGACCCAGTACTTC
CDR3aa: CASSLMRETQYF

j_gene: TRBJ2-1
d_gene: NA
v_gene: TRBV18
abundance: few
CDR3nt: TGTGCCAGCTCACGGGTCTCCCAGCGCGATGAGCAGTTCTTC
CDR3aa: CASSRVSQRDEQFF

j_gene: TRBJ2-1
d_gene: TRBD2
v_gene: TRBV5-1
abundance: few
CDR3nt: TGCGCCAGCAGCCCCGCAGGACTAGTCCTCTCCTCCTACAATGAGCAGTTCTTC
CDR3aa: CASSPAGLVLSSYNEQFF

j_gene: TRBJ2-3
d_gene: NA
v_gene: TRBV20-1
abundance: few
CDR3nt: TGCAGTGCTACTCAGCGGCGCCAGAGCACAGATACGCAGTATTTT
CDR3aa: CSATQRRQSTDTQYF

j_gene: TRBJ2-1
d_gene: NA
v_gene: TRBV7-9
abundance: many
CDR3nt: TGTGCCAGCAGCTTATCGGGTACCAGGGAGCAGTTCTTC
CDR3aa: CASSLSGTREQFF

j_gene: TRBJ2-5
d_gene: NA
v_gene: TRBV12-3/TRBV12-4
abundance: many
CDR3nt: TGTGCCAGCAGTTTAGCGCTGAGGGCGCAGGGAAAGGTCGAAGAGACCCAGTACTTC
CDR3aa: CASSLALRAQGKVEETQYF

j_gene: TRBJ2-5
d_gene: NA
v_gene: TRBV20-1
abundance: NA
CDR3nt: TGCAGTGCTAGAGTTCAGGGAGCCAAGCAAGAGACCCAGTACTTC
CDR3aa: CSARVQGAKQETQYF

j_gene: TRBJ2-2
d_gene: TRBD1
v_gene: TRBV5-6
abundance: many
CDR3nt: TGTGCCAGCAGCTTACAGGGGGCTTTTACCGGGGAGCTGTTTTTT
CDR3aa: CASSLQGAFTGELFF

j_gene: TRBJ1-1
d_gene: NA
v_gene: TRBV5-1
abundance: many
CDR3nt: TGCGCCAGCAGCTTGTCCGGGGGTTTGGCTGAAGCTTTCTTT
CDR3aa: CASSLSGGLAEAFF

j_gene: TRBJ1-2
d_gene: NA
v_gene: TRBV7-9
abundance: many
CDR3nt: TGTGCCAGCTCCGGGGGGGCGCTTAACTATGGCTACACCTTC
CDR3aa: CASSGGALNYGYTF

j_gene: TRBJ1-1
d_gene: TRBD1
v_gene: TRBV20-1
abundance: many
CDR3nt: TGCAGTGCGGATAAGACAGGGATGAACACTGAAGCTTTCTTT
CDR3aa: CSADKTGMNTEAFF

j_gene: TRBJ2-5
d_gene: TRBD1
v_gene: TRBV11-2
abundance: many
CDR3nt: TGTGCCAGCGGACAGGGGCAAGAGACCCAGTACTTC
CDR3aa: CASGQGQETQYF

j_gene: TRBJ2-3
d_gene: TRBD2
v_gene: TRBV13
abundance: NA
CDR3nt: TGTGCCAGCAGTCCAGGGACTAGCGGAGCAGATACGCAGTATTTT
CDR3aa: CASSPGTSGADTQYF

j_gene: TRBJ1-3
d_gene: NA
v_gene: TRBV7-3
abundance: many
CDR3nt: TGTGCCAGCAGCTTAAGCCCGACAGACTCTGGAAACACCATATATTTT
CDR3aa: CASSLSPTDSGNTIYF

j_gene: TRBJ2-3
d_gene: NA
v_gene: TRBV5-5
abundance: many
CDR3nt: TGTGCCAGCAGCTTGATAACCGGCGGACTCGTCACAGATACGCAGTATTTT
CDR3aa: CASSLITGGLVTDTQYF

j_gene: TRBJ1-2
d_gene: NA
v_gene: TRBV29-1
abundance: NA
CDR3nt: TGCAGCGTTGCAGGTATTTCCTATGGCTACACCTTC
CDR3aa: CSVAGISYGYTF